What follows describes a single TCR beta chain. From germline, CDR1 is SGHRS and CDR2 YFSETQ. V lost 2 bases and J lost 2; bases outside the gene matches: 16. The CDR3 covers 18 residues. Original processing methods: Amplification with reference gene primers provided the estimates of nucleated cell counts. The method was immunoSEQ multiplex PCR; TCRdb's version includes in-frame clones alone and lacks a portion of them. V and J calls plus clone size are reproduced from that table; the DNA served to infer D and trimming. The table has roughly 86,000 clones, around 81% seen once; the top ten hold nearly 3.5%. The data belong to a study of blood T cell repertoires in COVID-19. Study-level background: The samples span acute and convalescent COVID-19 from the United States, Italy and Spain. PBMCs, B-cell-depleted T cells, or T cells provided the cDNA or gDNA that made up the material.

The TCR was taken from a man aged 50 or older with acute or convalescent COVID-19. The sample comprised peripheral blood. The gene calls are TRBV5-1 and TRBJ2-7; 7 bases line up with TRBD1. CDR3 in DNA: TGCGCCAGCAGCTTAGAGACAGGGAGTTTCCGGGGCGCCTACGAGCAGTACTTC. Amino acid sequence: CASSLETGSFRGAYEQYF.